The entry below describes one T cell receptor (beta chain). These data originate in a study of cytomegalovirus exposure and HLA in healthy donors. PCR was performed using 60 Vbeta and 13 Jbeta primers. The data were produced by immunoSEQ multiplex PCR, yet TCRdb's version contains in-frame clones alone and is incomplete. The sample includes some 200,000 clones, 60% to 80% of them seen just once. The receptor was derived from a female donor in good health and CMV-seronegative. The sequencing sample was made of PBMCs.

CDR3 nucleotide sequence: TGTGCCAGCAGCTTAGTCAGGGCAACTAATGAAAAACTGTTTTTT. It encodes CASSLVRATNEKLFF. The genes are TRBV7-8 and TRBJ1-4, with a possible D match to TRBD1 (5 bases). The CDR3 covers 15 residues. The V and J ends lost 1 base and 0 bases respectively, with 6 bases between them. The germline V gene encodes CDR1 SGHVS and CDR2 FQNEAQ.